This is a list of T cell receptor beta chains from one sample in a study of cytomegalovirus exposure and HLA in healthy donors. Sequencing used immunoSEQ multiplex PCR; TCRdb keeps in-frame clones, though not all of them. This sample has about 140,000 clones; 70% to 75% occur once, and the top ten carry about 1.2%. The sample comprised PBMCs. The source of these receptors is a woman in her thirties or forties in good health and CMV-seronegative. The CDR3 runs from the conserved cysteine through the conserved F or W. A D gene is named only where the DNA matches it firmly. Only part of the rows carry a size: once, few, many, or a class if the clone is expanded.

CASSEEARVYF	TGTGCCAGTAGTGAAGAGGCACGGGTGTACTTC	.	TRBV19	TRBJ2-7	.
CASSPSVPGQGNYGYTF	TGTGCCAGCAGCCCCTCTGTCCCGGGACAGGGTAACTATGGCTACACCTTC	few	TRBV7-9	TRBJ1-2	TRBD1
CASSLGIDQPQHF	TGCGCCAGCAGCTTGGGTATCGATCAGCCCCAGCATTTT	.	TRBV5-1	TRBJ1-5	.
CASSQESTVLSTDTQYF	TGCGCCAGCAGCCAAGAGTCGACTGTTCTAAGCACAGATACGCAGTATTTT	.	TRBV4-1	TRBJ2-3	.
CASSLSIGGGFWPQHF	TGTGCCAGCAGCTTGAGTATAGGGGGCGGGTTCTGGCCCCAGCATTTT	.	TRBV5-8	TRBJ1-5	TRBD1
CASSLGRTSGTGELFF	TGCGCCAGCAGCTTGGGACGGACTAGCGGAACCGGGGAGCTGTTTTTT	.	TRBV5-1	TRBJ2-2	TRBD2
CASSDPRVYGYTF	TGTGCCAGCAGTGACCCCCGTGTCTATGGCTACACCTTC	.	TRBV6-1	TRBJ1-2	.
CSVGVGTHSNQPQHF	TGCAGCGTTGGGGTTGGGACACATAGCAATCAGCCCCAGCATTTT	few	TRBV29-1	TRBJ1-5	.
CASSPPAGLTTEAFF	TGTGCCAGTAGTCCGCCGGCGGGTTTGACCACTGAAGCTTTCTTT	.	TRBV19	TRBJ1-1	.
CASGWTGSALNEQFF	TGTGCCAGCGGCTGGACAGGGTCCGCACTCAATGAGCAGTTCTTC	.	TRBV27	TRBJ2-1	TRBD1
CASSLDRPPYNEQFF	TGTGCCAGCAGCCTCGACAGGCCCCCCTACAATGAGCAGTTCTTC	.	TRBV5-4	TRBJ2-1	.
CASSLTGWVSTDTQYF	TGTGCCAGCAGCTTAACAGGGTGGGTTAGCACAGATACGCAGTATTTT	.	TRBV5-5	TRBJ2-3	.
CASSNRGNDQPQHF	TGCGCCAGCAGTAATAGGGGAAACGATCAGCCCCAGCATTTT	.	TRBV4-1	TRBJ1-5	.
CASSQQGYTEAFF	TGCGCCAGCAGCCAGCAGGGTTACACTGAAGCTTTCTTT	few	TRBV4-3	TRBJ1-1	.
CASSLGAGGARFNHEQFF	TGTGCCAGCAGCTTAGGGGCCGGGGGAGCGAGATTTAACCATGAGCAGTTCTTC	.	TRBV7-2	TRBJ2-1	.
CASSEAQPGMNTEAFF	TGTGCCAGCAGTGAAGCCCAACCGGGGATGAACACTGAAGCTTTCTTT	once	TRBV2	TRBJ1-1	.
CASSEQGRYGYTF	TGTGCCAGCAGCGAACAGGGGCGCTATGGCTACACCTTC	.	TRBV9	TRBJ1-2	TRBD1
CASSLAGAGTDTQYF	TGTGCCAGCAGCTTGGCCGGTGCAGGGACAGATACGCAGTATTTT	.	TRBV5-4	TRBJ2-3	.
CASGGQQHNSPLHF	TGTGCCAGCGGCGGGCAGCAACATAATTCACCCCTCCACTTT	few	TRBV6-5	TRBJ1-6	.
CASSVGGGTRYGYTF	TGTGCCAGCAGCGTAGGGGGGGGGACTCGCTATGGCTACACCTTC	.	TRBV9	TRBJ1-2	.
CASSYTGSDTQYF	TGTGCCAGCAGCTATACAGGGTCAGATACGCAGTATTTT	.	TRBV7-8	TRBJ2-3	.
CASSPPGGLLEQYF	TGTGCCAGCAGCCCCCCGGGAGGATTGCTCGAGCAGTACTTC	.	TRBV13	TRBJ2-7	TRBD2
CASSPQGASEGKLFF	TGTGCCAGCTCACCGCAGGGGGCGAGTGAGGGAAAACTGTTTTTT	once	TRBV18	TRBJ1-4	TRBD1
CASSLTVDGYTF	TGTGCCAGCAGCTTGACAGTCGATGGCTACACCTTC	.	TRBV7-9	TRBJ1-2	.
CASSFISGGIGYTF	TGCGCCAGCAGCTTTATTTCAGGGGGTATTGGCTACACCTTC	.	TRBV5-1	TRBJ1-2	TRBD1
CASAQSVNSGNTIYF	TGCGCCAGTGCACAGTCGGTCAATTCTGGAAACACCATATATTTT	.	TRBV5-1	TRBJ1-3	.
CASSRENGYGYTF	TGTGCCAGCAGTAGAGAAAACGGCTATGGCTACACCTTC	once	TRBV2	TRBJ1-2	.
CASSLVGVLNEQFF	TGTGCCAGCAGCTTAGTAGGGGTTCTCAATGAGCAGTTCTTC	once	TRBV7-9	TRBJ2-1	.
CASGQRADTQYF	TGTGCTAGTGGTCAGCGTGCAGATACGCAGTATTTT	.	TRBV12-5	TRBJ2-3	.
CASSIDRTDSNTEAFF	TGTGCCAGTAGTATAGATCGGACAGACTCGAACACTGAAGCTTTCTTT	.	TRBV19	TRBJ1-1	.
CASSSAGVVGEKLFF	TGTGCCAGCAGTTCCGCAGGGGTAGTAGGCGAAAAACTGTTTTTT	once	TRBV28	TRBJ1-4	.
CASSDRGRTGELFF	TGTGCCAGCAGCGACAGGGGGCGGACCGGGGAGCTGTTTTTT	.	TRBV7-6	TRBJ2-2	TRBD1
CASSSPVGGGYTF	TGTGCCAGCAGCTCCCCAGTTGGTGGTGGCTACACCTTC	.	TRBV7-2	TRBJ1-2	.
CASISPGQGDYGYTF	TGTGCCAGTATTTCTCCGGGACAGGGAGACTATGGCTACACCTTC	.	TRBV28	TRBJ1-2	TRBD1
CASSFVLAGAIVPYNEQFF	TGTGCCAGCAGCTTCGTTCTAGCGGGGGCCATCGTACCCTACAATGAGCAGTTCTTC	.	TRBV7-2	TRBJ2-1	TRBD2
CASSQGTISGGRGELFF	TGCGCCAGCAGCCAAGGGACCATAAGCGGGGGGAGGGGGGAGCTGTTTTTT	.	TRBV4-1	TRBJ2-2	TRBD2
CASSPRAGIGNQPQHF	TGTGCCAGCAGCCCCCGGGCAGGGATTGGCAATCAGCCCCAGCATTTT	.	TRBV7-8	TRBJ1-5	.
CASSYSGTGNQPQHF	TGTGCCAGCAGTTACTCCGGGACAGGGAATCAGCCCCAGCATTTT	.	TRBV6-5	TRBJ1-5	TRBD1
CASRPEGQRASGYTF	TGTGCCAGCAGACCCGAAGGACAGCGAGCATCAGGCTACACCTTC	.	TRBV5-4	TRBJ1-2	.
CASSSQGTEETQYF	TGCGCCAGCAGCTCTCAGGGCACGGAAGAGACCCAGTACTTC	once	TRBV5-1	TRBJ2-5	.
CASSLGQGAGELFF	TGTGCCAGCAGCTTGGGACAGGGGGCCGGGGAGCTGTTTTTT	.	TRBV5-6	TRBJ2-2	TRBD1